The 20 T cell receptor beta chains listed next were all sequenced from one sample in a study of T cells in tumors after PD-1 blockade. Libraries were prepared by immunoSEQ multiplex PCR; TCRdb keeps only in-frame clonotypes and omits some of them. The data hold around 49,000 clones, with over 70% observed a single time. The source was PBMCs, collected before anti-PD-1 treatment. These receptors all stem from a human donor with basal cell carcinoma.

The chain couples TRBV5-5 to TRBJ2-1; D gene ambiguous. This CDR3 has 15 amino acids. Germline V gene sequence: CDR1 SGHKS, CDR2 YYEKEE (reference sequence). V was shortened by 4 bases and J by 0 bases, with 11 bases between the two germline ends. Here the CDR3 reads CASSLDILSYNEQFF. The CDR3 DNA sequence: TGTGCCAGCAGCCTAGACATCCTCTCCTACAATGAGCAGTTCTTC.

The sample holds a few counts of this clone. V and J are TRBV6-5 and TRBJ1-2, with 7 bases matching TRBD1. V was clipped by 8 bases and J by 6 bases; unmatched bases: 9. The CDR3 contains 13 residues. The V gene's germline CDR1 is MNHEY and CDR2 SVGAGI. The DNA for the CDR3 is TGTGCCAGCCCGGGACAGAATATCAATGGCTACACCTTC. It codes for CASPGQNINGYTF.

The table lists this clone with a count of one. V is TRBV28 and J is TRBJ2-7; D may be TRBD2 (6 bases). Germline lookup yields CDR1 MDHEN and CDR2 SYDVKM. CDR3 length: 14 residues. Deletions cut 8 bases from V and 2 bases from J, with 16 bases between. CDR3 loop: CASGMTSPTYEQYF. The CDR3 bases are TGTGCCAGCGGAATGACTAGTCCCACCTACGAGCAGTACTTC.

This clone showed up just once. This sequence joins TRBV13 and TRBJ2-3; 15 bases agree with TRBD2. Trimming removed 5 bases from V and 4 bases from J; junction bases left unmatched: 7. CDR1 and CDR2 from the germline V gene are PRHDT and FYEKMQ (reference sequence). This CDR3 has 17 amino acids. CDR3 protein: CASSPRRTSGGADTQYF. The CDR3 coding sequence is TGTGCCAGCAGCCCTAGACGGACTAGCGGGGGGGCAGATACGCAGTATTTT.

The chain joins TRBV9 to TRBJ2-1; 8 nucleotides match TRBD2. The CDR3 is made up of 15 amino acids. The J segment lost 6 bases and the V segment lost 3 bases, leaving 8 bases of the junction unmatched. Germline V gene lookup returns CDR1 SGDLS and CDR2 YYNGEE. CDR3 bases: TGTGCCAGCAGCGCACGGGGGGGCCTGGGCAATGAGCAGTTCTTC. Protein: CASSARGGLGNEQFF.

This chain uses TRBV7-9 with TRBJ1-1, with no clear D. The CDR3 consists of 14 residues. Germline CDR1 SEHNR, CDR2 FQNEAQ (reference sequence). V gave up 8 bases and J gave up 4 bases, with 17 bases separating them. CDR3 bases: TGTGCCAGCGCCCCCCGCGCGGTCGGCACTGAAGCTTTCTTT. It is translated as CASAPRAVGTEAFF.

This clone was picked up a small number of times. The CDR3 reads CASISHQRDPYTGELFF. The DNA of the CDR3 is TGTGCCAGTATATCTCATCAACGGGACCCTTACACCGGGGAGCTGTTTTTT. The V call is TRBV19, the J call TRBJ2-2; D may correspond to TRBD1 or TRBD2 (5 bases each). CDR1 is LNHDA, CDR2 SQIVND, per germline (reference sequence). The CDR3 consists of 17 residues. V gave up 7 bases and J gave up 3 bases, with 21 bases separating them.

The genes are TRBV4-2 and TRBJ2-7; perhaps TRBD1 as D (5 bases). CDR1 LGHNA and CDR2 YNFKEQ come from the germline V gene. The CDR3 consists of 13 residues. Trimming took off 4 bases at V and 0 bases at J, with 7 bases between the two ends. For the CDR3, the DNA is TGTGCCAGCAGCCCCGACAGCTCCTACGAGCAGTACTTC. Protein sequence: CASSPDSSYEQYF.

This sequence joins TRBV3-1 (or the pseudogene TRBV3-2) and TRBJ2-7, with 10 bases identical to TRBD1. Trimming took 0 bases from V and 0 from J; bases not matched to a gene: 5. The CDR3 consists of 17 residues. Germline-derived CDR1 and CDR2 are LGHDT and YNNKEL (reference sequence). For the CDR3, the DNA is TGTGCCAGCAGCCAAGAAAGGGACAGGGGTAGCTCCTACGAGCAGTACTTC. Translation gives CASSQERDRGSSYEQYF.

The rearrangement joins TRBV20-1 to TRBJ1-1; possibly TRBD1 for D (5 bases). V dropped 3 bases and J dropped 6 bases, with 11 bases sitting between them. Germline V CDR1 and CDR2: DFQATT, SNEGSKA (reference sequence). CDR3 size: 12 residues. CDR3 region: CSASPGTPEAFF. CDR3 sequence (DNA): TGCAGTGCTAGTCCAGGGACCCCTGAAGCTTTCTTT.

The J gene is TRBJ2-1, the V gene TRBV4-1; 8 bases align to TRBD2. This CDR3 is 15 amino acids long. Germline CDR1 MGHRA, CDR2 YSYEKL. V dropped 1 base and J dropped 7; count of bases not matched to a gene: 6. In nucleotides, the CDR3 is TGCGCCAGCAGCCAAGCAGGTGGCGGGGGGAATGAGCAGTTCTTC. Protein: CASSQAGGGGNEQFF.

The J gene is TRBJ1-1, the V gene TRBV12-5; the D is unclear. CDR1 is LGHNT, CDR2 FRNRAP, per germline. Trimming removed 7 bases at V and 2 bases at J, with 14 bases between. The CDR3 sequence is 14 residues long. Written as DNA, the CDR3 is TGTGCTAGTGTATTCGACGGCCCAAACACTGAAGCTTTCTTT. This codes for CASVFDGPNTEAFF.

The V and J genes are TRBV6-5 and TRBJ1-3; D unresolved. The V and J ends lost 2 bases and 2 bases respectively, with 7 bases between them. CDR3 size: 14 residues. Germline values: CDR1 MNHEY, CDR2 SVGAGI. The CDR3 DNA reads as TGTGCCAGCAGTTACGCACGGGCTGGAAACACCATATATTTT. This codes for CASSYARAGNTIYF.

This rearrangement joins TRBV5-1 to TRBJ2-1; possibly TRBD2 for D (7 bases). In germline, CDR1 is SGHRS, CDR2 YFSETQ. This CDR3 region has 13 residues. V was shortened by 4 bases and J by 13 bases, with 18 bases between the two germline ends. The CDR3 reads CASSPVGGGLQFF. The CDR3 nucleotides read TGCGCCAGCAGCCCCGTGGGCGGGGGCCTCCAGTTCTTC. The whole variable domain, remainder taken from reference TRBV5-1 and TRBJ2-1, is KAGVTQTPRYLIKTRGQQVTLSCSPISGHRSVSWYQQTPGQGLQFLFEYFSETQRNKGNFPGRFSGRQFSNSRSEMNVSTLELGDSALYLCASSPVGGGLQFFGPGTRLTVL.

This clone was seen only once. CDR3 sequence (DNA): TGTGCCAGCAGCCAAAGTCCAGCGGGGGGGTCTGAGCAGTTCTTC. Amino acid sequence: CASSQSPAGGSEQFF. The rearrangement joins TRBV3-1 (or the pseudogene TRBV3-2) to TRBJ2-1; TRBD2 matches 10 bases. Germline V lookup: CDR1 LGHDT, CDR2 YNNKEL (reference sequence). This CDR3 is built from 15 residues. V gave up 2 bases and J gave up 9 bases; unmatched junction bases: 7.

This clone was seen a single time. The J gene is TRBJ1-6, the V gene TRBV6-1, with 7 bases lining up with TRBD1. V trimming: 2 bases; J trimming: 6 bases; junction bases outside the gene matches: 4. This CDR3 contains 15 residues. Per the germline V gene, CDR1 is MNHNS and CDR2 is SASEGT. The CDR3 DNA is TGTGCCAGCAGTGAAATACAGGGGTCTAATTCACCCCTCCACTTT. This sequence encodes CASSEIQGSNSPLHF.

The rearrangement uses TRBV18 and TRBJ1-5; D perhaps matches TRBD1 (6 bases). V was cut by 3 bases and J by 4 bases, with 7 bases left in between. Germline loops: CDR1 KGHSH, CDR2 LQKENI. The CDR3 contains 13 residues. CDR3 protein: CASSPQGNQPQHF. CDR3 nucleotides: TGTGCCAGCTCACCTCAGGGGAATCAGCCCCAGCATTTT.

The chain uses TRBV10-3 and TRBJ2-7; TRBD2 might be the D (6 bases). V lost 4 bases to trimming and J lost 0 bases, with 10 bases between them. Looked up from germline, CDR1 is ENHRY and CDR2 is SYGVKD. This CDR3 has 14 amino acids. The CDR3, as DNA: TGTGCCATCAGTGGGAGCGGGTACTCCTACGAGCAGTACTTC. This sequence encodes CAISGSGYSYEQYF.

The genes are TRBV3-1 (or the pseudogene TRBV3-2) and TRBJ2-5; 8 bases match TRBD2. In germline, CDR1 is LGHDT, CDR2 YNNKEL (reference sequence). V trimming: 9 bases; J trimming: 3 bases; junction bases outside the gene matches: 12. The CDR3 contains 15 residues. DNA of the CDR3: TGTGCCAGTAAAACGTTGGGAGCGGGGGAAGAGACCCAGTACTTC. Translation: CASKTLGAGEETQYF.

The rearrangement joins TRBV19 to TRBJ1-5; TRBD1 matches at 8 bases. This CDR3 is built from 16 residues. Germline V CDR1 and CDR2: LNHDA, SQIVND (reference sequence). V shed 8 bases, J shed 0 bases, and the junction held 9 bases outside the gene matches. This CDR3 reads CASDFSGQVSNQPQHF. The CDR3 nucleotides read TGTGCCAGTGATTTTTCGGGACAGGTTAGCAATCAGCCCCAGCATTTT.